The clone carrying this T cell receptor beta chain was recorded many times. As yet, its antigen is unknown. Graves' hyperthyroidism without ophthalmopathy progression within 18 months was termed stable. The source of the sample is a study of T cells in Graves' hyperthyroidism and ophthalmopathy. The CDR3 sequence is 12 residues long. V lost 2 bases and J lost 1, with 2 bases in between. Regarding the study as a whole: Ophthalmopathy could be told apart from stable hyperthyroidism with a 13 V-J model. Blood also showed most of the thyroid clonotypes that were expanded above 0.001. The model anticipated ophthalmopathy a median about 7 months pre-onset.

Amplified TCR beta CDR3 regions came from RNA transcripts. Primed by the HTBI set, a first-round RT-PCR was run on the TCR CDR3. TCRdb passed the multiplex PCR reads through MiXCR, listing each CDR3 protein once. The sample includes about 300,000 distinct CDR3 sequences, approximately 17% of them seen just once. The TCR was taken from a man younger than 45 with Graves' hyperthyroidism. Sequences were obtained from blood. J is TRBJ1-2 and V is TRBV12-3 or TRBV12-4; D not certain. The CDR3, as DNA: TGTGCCAGCAGTTTAAATAACTATGGCTACACCTTC. Protein product: CASSLNNYGYTF.